A single sample is the source of the 26 T cell receptor beta chains below, sequenced in a study of beta chain features in type 1 diabetes. The authors reverse transcribed all of the isolated RNA, so sequencing captured expressed TCRB transcripts. Produced via immunoSEQ multiplex PCR; TCRdb's table is partial and in-frame only. The data contain roughly 340,000 clones, 10% to 15% of them singletons. Study outcomes and limitations: Across all four CD4+ subsets, people with type 1 diabetes showed modestly shorter TCRB CDR3s.

No antigen is known for these receptors. The sequencing input was naive CD4+ T cells from blood. The source of these receptors is a woman in her late teens or twenties with type 1 diabetes.

This chain uses TRBV13 with TRBJ1-6, with D tentatively TRBD1 (5 bases). Germline CDR1 and CDR2: PRHDT and FYEKMQ (reference sequence). V shed 6 bases and J shed 4 bases, with 16 bases lying between them. This CDR3 is built from 16 residues. Written as DNA, the CDR3 is TGTGCCAGCAGACTTATTGGGGCAAAGTATAATTCACCCCTCCACTTT. It specifies CASRLIGAKYNSPLHF.

In its sample, this clone was seen a few times. The J gene is TRBJ1-1, the V gene TRBV4-2; a possible D gene is TRBD1 (6 bases). The germline V gene encodes CDR1 LGHNA and CDR2 YNFKEQ. V gave up 1 base and J gave up 8 bases, with 17 bases separating them. The CDR3 length is 15 residues. The CDR3 sequence is CASSQGQGPNSEAFF. In nucleotides, the CDR3 is TGTGCCAGCAGCCAAGGTCAGGGGCCTAACTCCGAAGCTTTCTTT.

This clone showed up just a few times. The chain combines TRBV7-9 with TRBJ1-1; 10 nucleotides match TRBD1. Germline CDR1 SEHNR, CDR2 FQNEAQ (reference sequence). The CDR3 consists of 14 residues. Trimming removed 4 bases from V and 3 bases from J; junction bases left unmatched: 2. The CDR3 here is CASSSGQGYTEAFF. CDR3 coding DNA: TGTGCCAGCAGCTCGGGACAGGGGTACACTGAAGCTTTCTTT. The entire variable domain, with the rest obtained from reference TRBV7-9 and TRBJ1-1, is as follows: DTGVSQNPRHKITKRGQNVTFRCDPISEHNRLYWYRQTLGQGPEFLTYFQNEAQLEKSRLLSDRFSAERPKGSFSTLEIQRTEQGDSAMYLCASSSGQGYTEAFFGQGTRLTVV.

This rearrangement joins TRBV6-6 to TRBJ1-2, with D tentatively TRBD1 (6 bases). The germline CDR1 and CDR2 sequences are MNHNY and SVGAGI (reference sequence). Trimming cost V 2 bases and J 7 bases, with 11 bases left between them. The CDR3 extends over 13 amino acids. CDR3 amino acids: CASSYDRSAGYTF. The DNA for the CDR3 is TGTGCCAGCAGTTACGACAGGAGCGCTGGCTACACCTTC.

The J gene is TRBJ1-5, the V gene TRBV28; D possibly corresponds to TRBD1 (5 bases). The V gene lost 6 bases and the J gene lost 2 bases, with 14 bases spanning the gap. This CDR3 region has 15 residues. CDR1 and CDR2 from the germline V gene are MDHEN and SYDVKM. The CDR3 bases are TGTGCCAGCAGGATTTCAGGGTCGGGCAATCAGCCCCAGCATTTT. Amino acids: CASRISGSGNQPQHF.

This clone was counted a few times. The chain is built from TRBV18 and TRBJ2-7, with a weak D call TRBD1 (6 bases). The germline CDR1 and CDR2 sequences are KGHSH and LQKENI. The length of the CDR3 is 14 residues. V dropped 3 bases and J dropped 4 bases, with 13 bases sitting between them. CDR3 nucleotides: TGTGCCAGCTCACCCACGACAGGTTGGTACGAGCAGTACTTC. This gives the protein CASSPTTGWYEQYF.

V is TRBV6-5 and J is TRBJ2-7; TRBD1 is a possible D gene (5 bases). Per germline, CDR1 MNHEY and CDR2 SVGAGI. The CDR3 consists of 15 residues. Deletions cut 8 bases from V and 2 bases from J, with 19 bases between. In DNA form, the CDR3 reads TGTGCCAGCCGACGGCCGCAGGGATCGACCTACGAGCAGTACTTC. Translation: CASRRPQGSTYEQYF.

The table lists this clone with a few counts. The chain couples TRBV18 to TRBJ2-5; TRBD2 matches at 11 bases. With V trimmed by 3 bases and J by 5 bases, 5 bases remained unmatched. The germline V gene encodes CDR1 KGHSH and CDR2 LQKENI. CDR3 length: 15 amino acids. DNA for the CDR3: TGTGCCAGCTCACCCGGACTAGCGGGTTTGGAGACCCAGTACTTC. Its protein is CASSPGLAGLETQYF.

There are a few counts of this clone. The gene calls are TRBV29-1 and TRBJ2-7, with D unresolved. Germline loops: CDR1 SQVTM, CDR2 ANQGSEA. V was shortened by 7 bases and J by 9 bases, with 22 bases between the two germline ends. The CDR3 sequence is 13 residues long. This CDR3 reads CSALTSIDTGQYF. CDR3 in DNA: TGCAGCGCGCTGACCTCCATAGACACCGGGCAGTACTTC.

V usage is TRBV28 and J usage is TRBJ1-2; 7 nucleotides align to TRBD1. Trimming at V came to 7 bases and at J to 0 bases, leaving 8 bases not matched to a gene. The germline gives CDR1 MDHEN, CDR2 SYDVKM. CDR3 length: 15 amino acids. The chain's CDR3 is CASKREGAANYGYTF. The DNA of the CDR3 is TGTGCCAGCAAAAGAGAGGGGGCGGCTAACTATGGCTACACCTTC.

This clone was counted a few times. The rearrangement links TRBV7-2 to TRBJ2-3; 12 bases are a match to TRBD2. CDR1 and CDR2 from the germline V gene are SGHTA and FQGNSA. The CDR3 totals 17 residues. After removal of 1 base from V and 6 bases from J, the junction contained 8 bases not matched to a gene. CDR3 sequence (DNA): TGTGCCAGCAGCTTAGGGGGACTAGCGGGTTTGGTGGATACGCAGTATTTT. This codes for CASSLGGLAGLVDTQYF.

The chain has TRBV6-5 and TRBJ1-2; D unclear. Trimming took off 4 bases at V and 4 bases at J, with 16 bases between the two ends. The germline V gene has CDR1 MNHEY and CDR2 SVGAGI. The CDR3 sequence is 15 residues long. CDR3 in amino acids: CASSSPTVAGYGYTF. CDR3 DNA: TGTGCCAGCAGTTCTCCGACGGTTGCGGGCTATGGCTACACCTTC.

The rearrangement joins TRBV7-9 to TRBJ2-1; the match to TRBD2 covers 13 bases. V dropped 11 bases and J dropped 4; count of bases not matched to a gene: 11. Germline V gives CDR1 SEHNR, CDR2 FQNEAQ (reference sequence). This CDR3 spans 16 amino acids. The CDR3 is CAGGTSGTLRYNEQFF. The CDR3 nucleotides are TGTGCCGGGGGGACTAGCGGGACACTGAGGTACAATGAGCAGTTCTTC.

This rearrangement joins TRBV15 to TRBJ2-5, with D possibly matching TRBD2 (5 bases). Germline CDR1 LNHNV, CDR2 YYDKDF (reference sequence). The CDR3 consists of 14 residues. Trimming took 2 bases from V and 2 from J, leaving 9 bases between them. DNA for the CDR3: TGTGCCACCAGCAGACCTCGGAGGCAAGAGACCCAGTACTTC. Translation: CATSRPRRQETQYF.

This clone has only a few counts. This chain uses TRBV15 with TRBJ1-5; a possible D gene is TRBD1 (6 bases). This CDR3 comprises 14 residues. From germline, CDR1 is LNHNV and CDR2 YYDKDF (reference sequence). The V and J ends lost 3 bases and 7 bases respectively, with 13 bases between them. CDR3 region: CATSRGGTFQPQHF. CDR3 DNA sequence: TGTGCCACCAGCAGGGGGGGGACATTCCAGCCCCAGCATTTT.

This clone was detected a few times. V is TRBV9 and J is TRBJ2-1; D is unclear. V shed 0 bases and J shed 0 bases, with 13 bases lying between them. The CDR3 totals 17 residues. Germline V gene data show CDR1 as SGDLS and CDR2 as YYNGEE. CDR3 loop: CASSVGQSKSSYNEQFF. In DNA, the CDR3 is TGTGCCAGCAGCGTAGGGCAGTCAAAAAGCTCCTACAATGAGCAGTTCTTC.

The chain carries TRBV9 and TRBJ2-1; TRBD2 agrees at 7 bases. Germline values: CDR1 SGDLS, CDR2 YYNGEE. With 3 bases clipped from V and 5 bases from J, the junction kept 8 bases outside the gene matches. The CDR3 runs 15 residues. The CDR3 bases are TGTGCCAGCAGCGCGGGTTCTAGCGGAGACAATGAGCAGTTCTTC. Translating it yields CASSAGSSGDNEQFF.

This rearrangement joins TRBV1 to TRBJ2-1; the DNA was not used to check the table's D call, TRBD2. TRBV1 is annotated as a pseudogene. This CDR3 contains 15 residues. CDR3 amino acids: CTSSQDRLQIYEQFF. CDR3 in DNA: TGCACCAGCAGCCAAGACCGACTCCAAATCTATGAGCAGTTCTTC.

In this sample, this clone turned up a few times. This rearrangement joins TRBV4-2 to TRBJ2-7, with a possible D match to TRBD2 (6 bases). The V end lost 5 bases, the J end lost 2 bases, and 16 bases lay between the germline ends. The CDR3 runs to 15 residues. CDR1 and CDR2 (germline): LGHNA, YNFKEQ. The DNA for the CDR3 is TGTGCCAGCAGCGGAACCGGGACTTCTCCCTACGAGCAGTACTTC. Its protein is CASSGTGTSPYEQYF.

CDR3 protein: CASSLASGGTDTQYF. For the CDR3, the DNA is TGTGCCAGCAGCTTAGCGTCGGGAGGCACAGATACGCAGTATTTT. The chain joins TRBV7-8 to TRBJ2-3, with a tentative D call TRBD2 (6 bases). The CDR3 extends over 15 amino acids. From germline, CDR1 is SGHVS and CDR2 FQNEAQ. V lost 0 bases and J 1 base, leaving 8 bases between the germline ends.

This clone was seen a handful of times. This chain connects TRBV9 to TRBJ2-5, with TRBD1 matching 9 bases. J lost 2 bases, V lost 0 bases, and 2 bases had no gene match. The CDR3 is made up of 15 amino acids. Germline CDR1 reads SGDLS; CDR2 reads YYNGEE. The CDR3 bases are TGTGCCAGCAGCGTAGGGACAGGGGCTCAAGAGACCCAGTACTTC. Translating it yields CASSVGTGAQETQYF.

V usage is TRBV18 and J usage is TRBJ2-1; 11 nucleotides agree with TRBD2. CDR3 length: 14 residues. V shed 5 bases and J 7 bases; nucleotides not matched to a gene: 4. Germline V gene lookup returns CDR1 KGHSH and CDR2 LQKENI. CDR3 DNA: TGTGCCAGCTCAGTAGCGGGAGGGCGTAATGAGCAGTTCTTC. This gives the protein CASSVAGGRNEQFF.

The sample holds a few counts of this clone. The chain combines TRBV18 with TRBJ2-7, with D perhaps TRBD1 (5 bases). The CDR3 length is 14 residues. The V gene's germline CDR1 is KGHSH and CDR2 LQKENI. V was cut by 6 bases and J by 1 base, with 13 bases left in between. The CDR3 sequence is CASSPTQASYEQYF. Here the CDR3 DNA reads TGTGCCAGCTCCCCCACACAGGCTTCCTACGAGCAGTACTTC.

This clone occurred a few times. The V and J genes are TRBV7-8 and TRBJ1-1; D is possibly TRBD1 (5 bases). The germline gives CDR1 SGHVS, CDR2 FQNEAQ. The CDR3 covers 16 residues. The germline V and J ends were trimmed by 2 bases and 0 bases, with 13 bases remaining between them. CDR3 sequence reads: CASSLPPRGMNTEAFF. The CDR3, as DNA: TGTGCCAGCAGCTTACCGCCACGGGGGATGAACACTGAAGCTTTCTTT.

The rearrangement joins TRBV28 to TRBJ2-4, with TRBD1 identical over 7 bases. V was clipped by 7 bases and J by 9 bases; unmatched bases: 12. Looked up from germline, CDR1 is MDHEN and CDR2 is SYDVKM. This CDR3 region has 14 residues. CDR3 protein: CASMDQTGASIQYF. DNA of the CDR3: TGTGCCAGCATGGATCAAACAGGGGCGAGCATTCAGTACTTC.

The chain joins TRBV27 to TRBJ1-6, with D unclear. CDR3 length equals 16 residues. Germline CDR1 and CDR2: MNHEY and SMNVEV (reference sequence). Trimming took 2 bases from V and 4 from J, leaving 12 bases between them. This CDR3 is CASSLSKTPYNSPLHF. CDR3 DNA sequence: TGTGCCAGCAGTTTAAGCAAAACGCCGTATAATTCACCCCTCCACTTT.